These 16 T cell receptor beta chains originate from one sample sequenced in a study of blood T cell repertoires in COVID-19. Clones were read by immunoSEQ multiplex PCR, and TCRdb kept only the in-frame ones, dropping some. This sample yields some 11,000 clones, of which over 75% are seen a single time; 7% to 9% belongs to the top ten. Sequenced sample: peripheral blood. Receptor source: a man in his 70s with active COVID-19.

This chain links TRBV7-2 with TRBJ2-2, with 11 bases lining up with TRBD1. Germline V gives CDR1 SGHTA, CDR2 FQGNSA. V shed 8 bases and J 7 bases; nucleotides not matched to a gene: 3. The CDR3 is 13 amino acids. The CDR3 sequence is CASGTGGGGELFF. CDR3 sequence (DNA): TGTGCCAGCGGGACAGGGGGTGGCGGGGAGCTGTTTTTT. Full variable domain (missing parts from reference TRBV7-2 and TRBJ2-2): GAGVSQSPSNKVTEKGKDVELRCDPISGHTALYWYRQSLGQGLEFLIYFQGNSAPDKSGLPSDRFSAERTGGSVSTLTIQRTQQEDSAVYLCASGTGGGGELFFGEGSRLTVL.

This chain connects TRBV19 to TRBJ2-7; TRBD2 matches at 7 bases. J gave up 3 bases and V 5 bases, and 10 bases lay outside the gene matches. The germline V gene has CDR1 LNHDA and CDR2 SQIVND (reference sequence). The CDR3 sequence is 15 residues long. CDR3 coding DNA: TGTGCCAGTAGTCCACGGGTCTGGGGGGGCTACGAGCAGTACTTC. Translating gives CASSPRVWGGYEQYF.

This clone was seen once. CDR3 nucleotide sequence: TGTGCCAGCAACAGTGGAATGAGGAACACTGAAGCTTTCTTT. Translation: CASNSGMRNTEAFF. The chain employs TRBV3-1 (or the pseudogene TRBV3-2) and TRBJ1-1; D remains ambiguous. Germline CDR1 and CDR2: LGHDT and YNNKEL (reference sequence). The CDR3 is 14 residues long. The ends were cut back, 7 bases at V and 1 base at J, with 13 bases in the middle.

This clone was seen more than once but under ten times. This chain joins TRBV15 and TRBJ1-6; 7 bases are shared with TRBD1. The germline CDR1 and CDR2 sequences are LNHNV and YYDKDF (reference sequence). Losses at the gene ends were 3 bases for V and 14 bases for J; bases not matched to a gene: 10. The CDR3 totals 14 residues. The CDR3 protein is CATSSRDSMATLHF. CDR3 nucleotide sequence: TGTGCCACCAGCAGCCGGGACAGCATGGCCACCCTCCACTTT.

The rearrangement joins TRBV6-1 to TRBJ1-5; D is undetermined. V was trimmed by 2 bases and J by 6 bases, leaving 14 bases between them. Per the germline V gene, CDR1 is MNHNS and CDR2 is SASEGT. This CDR3 has 15 amino acids. This chain's CDR3 is CASSELYSIGQPQHF. The CDR3, as DNA: TGTGCCAGCAGTGAACTATATAGCATTGGTCAGCCCCAGCATTTT.

The chain has TRBV4-3 and TRBJ2-7; 10 nucleotides agree with TRBD1. Trimming took 1 base from V and 4 from J; bases not matched to a gene: 4. The CDR3 totals 15 residues. Germline V lookup: CDR1 LGHNA, CDR2 YSLEER. CDR3 protein: CASSQGGGQGYEQYF. DNA for the CDR3: TGCGCCAGCAGCCAAGGCGGGGGACAGGGGTACGAGCAGTACTTC.

This rearrangement joins TRBV15 to TRBJ2-5; 11 bases are a match to TRBD2. With V trimmed by 1 base and J by 3 bases, 4 bases remained unmatched. This CDR3 has 16 amino acids. Germline-derived CDR1 and CDR2 are LNHNV and YYDKDF (reference sequence). Here the CDR3 reads CATSRASGGKKETQYF. CDR3 in DNA: TGTGCCACCAGCAGAGCTAGCGGGGGGAAAAAAGAGACCCAGTACTTC.

V usage is TRBV19 and J usage is TRBJ2-3, with TRBD2 matching 11 bases. The CDR3 has 14 amino acids. With 5 bases clipped from V and 4 bases from J, the junction kept 2 bases outside the gene matches. Germline V gene lookup returns CDR1 LNHDA and CDR2 SQIVND (reference sequence). Here the CDR3 reads CASSSGLAADTQYF. CDR3 nucleotides: TGTGCCAGTAGTTCGGGACTAGCGGCAGATACGCAGTATTTT. The full variable domain, its missing parts supplied by reference TRBV19 and TRBJ2-3, is DGGITQSPKYLFRKEGQNVTLSCEQNLNHDAMYWYRQDPGQGLRLIYYSQIVNDFQKGDIAEGYSVSREKKESFPLTVTSAQKNPTAFYLCASSSGLAADTQYFGPGTRLTVL.

This chain's CDR3 is CASSLELNTEAFF. The CDR3 nucleotides are TGTGCCAGCAGCTTAGAGCTGAACACTGAAGCTTTCTTT. The rearrangement uses TRBV7-9 and TRBJ1-1, with unresolved D. Germline assignment: CDR1 SEHNR and CDR2 FQNEAQ (reference sequence). The length of the CDR3 is 13 residues. V lost 1 base, J lost 0 bases, and 3 bases lay in between.

The chain has TRBV14 and TRBJ1-3; tentatively, D is TRBD1 (6 bases). Trimming removed 4 bases from V and 4 bases from J, with 11 bases in between. Germline assignment: CDR1 SGHDN and CDR2 FVKESK. The CDR3 contains 14 residues. The CDR3 sequence is CASSPQDRGNTIYF. CDR3 nucleotides: TGTGCCAGCAGCCCTCAAGACAGGGGAAACACCATATATTTT. Complete variable domain (other parts from reference TRBV14 and TRBJ1-3): EAGVTQFPSHSVIEKGQTVTLRCDPISGHDNLYWYRRVMGKEIKFLLHFVKESKQDESGMPNNRFLAERTGGTYSTLKVQPAELEDSGVYFCASSPQDRGNTIYFGEGSWLTVV.

V gene TRBV6-5 combines with J gene TRBJ2-2; 8 bases are shared with TRBD1. The V gene end was trimmed by 7 bases and the J gene end by 4 bases; junction bases not matched to a gene: 8. This CDR3 has 15 residues. Germline CDR1 reads MNHEY; CDR2 reads SVGAGI. DNA for the CDR3: TGTGCCAGCATTCAGGGGGCGGGATTCACCGGGGAGCTGTTTTTT. The encoded protein is CASIQGAGFTGELFF.

This chain joins TRBV7-7 and TRBJ2-1; TRBD2 aligns across 9 bases. Trimming cost V 5 bases and J 6 bases; bases outside gene matches: 2. The CDR3 sequence is 13 residues long. Germline V lookup: CDR1 SSHAT, CDR2 FNYEAQ (reference sequence). CDR3 nucleotide sequence: TGTGCCAGCAGCCAGGGACTAGCCAATGAGCAGTTCTTC. As protein: CASSQGLANEQFF.

By frequency in the sample, this clone is medium-sized. The V and J genes are TRBV9 and TRBJ1-2, with 7 bases that match TRBD1. Trimming cost V 3 bases and J 0 bases; bases outside gene matches: 8. The CDR3 totals 16 residues. Germline V gene data show CDR1 as SGDLS and CDR2 as YYNGEE. The CDR3: CASSASGGTSNYGYTF. In nucleotides, the CDR3 is TGTGCCAGCAGCGCATCAGGGGGAACCTCTAACTATGGCTACACCTTC.

This chain links TRBV13 with TRBJ2-3; D is unresolved. In germline, CDR1 is PRHDT, CDR2 FYEKMQ (reference sequence). The CDR3 consists of 12 residues. The V and J ends lost 5 bases and 4 bases respectively, with 7 bases between them. The CDR3 DNA is TGTGCCAGCAGCCCCAGATCAGATACGCAGTATTTT. Translating it yields CASSPRSDTQYF.

This chain links TRBV27 with TRBJ2-5; D not resolved. CDR1 and CDR2 from the germline V gene are MNHEY and SMNVEV (reference sequence). V lost 5 bases and J lost 2, with 12 bases in between. The CDR3 is made up of 14 amino acids. CDR3 sequence: CASSPGVWQETQYF. CDR3 in DNA: TGTGCCAGCAGTCCGGGTGTGTGGCAAGAGACCCAGTACTTC.

Comments on this clone: Other DNA sequences in this specimen translate into the identical CDR3. V and J are TRBV7-2 and TRBJ2-7; the D gene is possibly TRBD2 (7 bases). The germline gives CDR1 SGHTA, CDR2 FQGNSA. V shed 1 base and J shed 3 bases, with 10 bases lying between them. The CDR3 contains 14 residues. The CDR3 region is CASSLGGGLYEQYF. The CDR3 DNA follows: TGTGCCAGCAGCTTAGGCGGGGGCCTCTACGAGCAGTACTTC. The full variable domain, its missing parts supplied by reference TRBV7-2 and TRBJ2-7, is GAGVSQSPSNKVTEKGKDVELRCDPISGHTALYWYRQSLGQGLEFLIYFQGNSAPDKSGLPSDRFSAERTGGSVSTLTIQRTQQEDSAVYLCASSLGGGLYEQYFGPGTRLTVT.